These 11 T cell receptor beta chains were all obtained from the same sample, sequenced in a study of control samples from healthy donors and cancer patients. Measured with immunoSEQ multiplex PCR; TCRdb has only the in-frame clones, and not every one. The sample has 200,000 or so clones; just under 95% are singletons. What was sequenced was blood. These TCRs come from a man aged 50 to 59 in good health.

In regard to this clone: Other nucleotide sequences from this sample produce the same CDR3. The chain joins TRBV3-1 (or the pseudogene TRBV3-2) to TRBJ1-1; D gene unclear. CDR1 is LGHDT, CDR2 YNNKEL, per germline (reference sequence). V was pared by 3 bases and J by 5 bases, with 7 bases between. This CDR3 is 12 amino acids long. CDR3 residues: CASSQSGTEAFF. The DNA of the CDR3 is TGTGCCAGCAGCCAGAGTGGTACTGAAGCTTTCTTT.

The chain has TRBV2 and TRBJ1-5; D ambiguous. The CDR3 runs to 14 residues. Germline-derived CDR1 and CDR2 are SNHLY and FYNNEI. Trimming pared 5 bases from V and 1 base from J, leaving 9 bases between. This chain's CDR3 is CASSLPASNQPQHF. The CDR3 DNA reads TGTGCCAGCAGTCTTCCGGCCAGCAATCAGCCCCAGCATTTT.

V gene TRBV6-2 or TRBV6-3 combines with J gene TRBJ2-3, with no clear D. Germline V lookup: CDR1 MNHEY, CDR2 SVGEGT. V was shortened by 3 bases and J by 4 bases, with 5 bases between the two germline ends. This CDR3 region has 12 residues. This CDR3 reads CASSYSPDTQYF. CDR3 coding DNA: TGTGCCAGCAGTTATTCCCCAGATACGCAGTATTTT.

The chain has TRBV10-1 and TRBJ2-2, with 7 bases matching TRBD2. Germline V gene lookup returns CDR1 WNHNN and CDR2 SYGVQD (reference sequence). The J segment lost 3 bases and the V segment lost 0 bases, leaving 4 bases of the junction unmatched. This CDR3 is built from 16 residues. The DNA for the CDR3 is TGCGCCAGCAGTGAGTCAGGGAGGGGAGACACCGGGGAGCTGTTTTTT. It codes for CASSESGRGDTGELFF.

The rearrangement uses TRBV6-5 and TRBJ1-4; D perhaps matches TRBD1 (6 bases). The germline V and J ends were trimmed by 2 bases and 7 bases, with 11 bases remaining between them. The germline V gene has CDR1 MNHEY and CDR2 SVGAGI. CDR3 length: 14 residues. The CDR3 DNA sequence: TGTGCCAGCAGTTACAGGGGGGTCAGTGAAAAACTGTTTTTT. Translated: CASSYRGVSEKLFF.

The CDR3 nucleotides read TGTGCCAGCAGCCAAGAGGAGGGGGGAGGCTACACCTTC. Translation gives CASSQEEGGGYTF. The rearrangement uses TRBV4-2 and TRBJ1-2, with a weak D call TRBD1 (6 bases). In germline, CDR1 is LGHNA, CDR2 YNFKEQ. CDR3 size: 13 residues. V dropped 0 bases and J dropped 8 bases, with 10 bases sitting between them.

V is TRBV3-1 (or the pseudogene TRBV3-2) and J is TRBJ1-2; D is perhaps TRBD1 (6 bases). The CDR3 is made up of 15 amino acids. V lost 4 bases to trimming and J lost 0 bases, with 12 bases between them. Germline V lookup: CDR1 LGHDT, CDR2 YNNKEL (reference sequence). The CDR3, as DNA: TGTGCCAGCAGCCGTCAGACAGGCCCTAACTATGGCTACACCTTC. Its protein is CASSRQTGPNYGYTF.

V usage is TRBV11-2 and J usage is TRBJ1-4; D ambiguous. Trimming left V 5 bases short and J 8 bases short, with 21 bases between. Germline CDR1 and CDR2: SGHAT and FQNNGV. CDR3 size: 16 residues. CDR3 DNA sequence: TGTGCCAGCAGCCCCGAGTGGTTAAGGGTAGAGGAAAAACTGTTTTTT. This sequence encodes CASSPEWLRVEEKLFF.

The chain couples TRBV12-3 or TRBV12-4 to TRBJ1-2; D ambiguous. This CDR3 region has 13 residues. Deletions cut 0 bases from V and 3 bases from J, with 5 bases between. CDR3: CASSLARDYGYTF. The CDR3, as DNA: TGTGCCAGCAGTTTAGCTAGGGACTATGGCTACACCTTC.

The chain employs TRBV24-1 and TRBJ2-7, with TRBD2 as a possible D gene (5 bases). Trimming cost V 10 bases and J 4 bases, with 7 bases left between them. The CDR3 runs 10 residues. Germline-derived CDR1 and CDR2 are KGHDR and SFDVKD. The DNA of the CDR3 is TGTGCCACTGGCGGGTACGAGCAGTACGTC. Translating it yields CATGGYEQYV.

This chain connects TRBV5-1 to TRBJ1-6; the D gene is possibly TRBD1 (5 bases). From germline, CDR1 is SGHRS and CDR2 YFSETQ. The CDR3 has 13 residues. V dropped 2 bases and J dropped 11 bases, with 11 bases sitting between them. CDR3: CASSLDSLPPLHF. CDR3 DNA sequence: TGCGCCAGCAGCTTAGACAGCCTCCCACCCCTCCACTTT.